This T cell receptor beta chain was retrieved from a study of blood T cell repertoires in COVID-19. Study-wide background: Acute and convalescent COVID-19 specimens originated in the United States, Italy and Spain.

The CDR3 runs 15 residues. The germline CDR1 and CDR2 sequences are MNHEY and SVGAGI. V lost 4 bases, J lost 7 bases, and 9 bases stayed unmatched. In the original analysis: Quantification of nucleated cells was approximated via reference gene primer amplification. Here immunoSEQ multiplex PCR was the method, and the copy in TCRdb shows in-frame clones only, minus some. V and J calls and clone size are those listed in that table; D and trimming were worked out from the DNA. The sample contains more than 250,000 clones, roughly 89% of which appear only once. The participants were between roughly 18 and 89 years old and came from 24 US areas. Membership in each cohort depended on participant-reported clinical history.

V usage is TRBV6-5 and J usage is TRBJ2-1; 8 bases are shared with TRBD2. Sequenced material: PBMCs or T cells enriched from blood (not recorded which). The source is a woman between 40 and 55 years old who had recovered from COVID-19. The CDR3 loop reads CASSSGTRSGNEQFF. The CDR3 nucleotides read TGTGCCAGCAGTTCGGGGACTAGATCGGGGAATGAGCAGTTCTTC.